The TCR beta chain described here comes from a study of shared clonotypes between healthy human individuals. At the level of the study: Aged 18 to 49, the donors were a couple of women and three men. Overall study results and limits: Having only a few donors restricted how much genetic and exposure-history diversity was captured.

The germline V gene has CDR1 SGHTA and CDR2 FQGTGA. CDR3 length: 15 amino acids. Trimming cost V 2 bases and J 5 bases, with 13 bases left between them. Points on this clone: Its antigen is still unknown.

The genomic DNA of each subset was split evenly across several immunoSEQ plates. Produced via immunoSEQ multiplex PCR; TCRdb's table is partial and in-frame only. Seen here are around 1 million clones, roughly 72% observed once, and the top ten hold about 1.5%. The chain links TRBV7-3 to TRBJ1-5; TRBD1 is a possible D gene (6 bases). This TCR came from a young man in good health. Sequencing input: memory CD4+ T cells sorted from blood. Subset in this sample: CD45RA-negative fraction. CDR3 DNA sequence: TGTGCCAGCAGCTTAGGGACACCGGGGCATCAGCCCCAGCATTTT. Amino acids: CASSLGTPGHQPQHF.